This T cell receptor (beta chain) comes out of a study of OX40 agonist ivuxolimab in advanced cancers. Turning to the overall study: Ivuxolimab, which targeted the costimulatory receptor OX40 (CD134), was an agonistic, fully human IgG2 monoclonal antibody. Intravenous ivuxolimab was administered to patients every 2 weeks at six dose levels: 0.01, 0.1, 0.3, 1.5, 3 and 10 mg/kg. Among the 52 dose-escalation patients, around 19 had hepatocellular carcinoma, roughly 15 melanoma, 9 renal cell carcinoma and 9 head and neck cancer. In the dose-escalation cohort, around four fifths of patients were male, and the mean age was approximately 60 years with a range of about 20 to 90. Prior anti-PD-1, anti-PD-L1 or anti-CTLA-4 therapy was permitted, and checkpoint inhibitors had been received by less than 45% of dose-escalation patients. Partial responses occurred in three dose-escalation patients, of whom one had hepatocellular carcinoma and two had cutaneous melanoma. Peripheral TCRbeta sequencing aimed to test whether ivuxolimab altered TCR sequence diversity and caused clonal T-cell expansion. The paper reports the monotherapy dose-escalation portion (N = 52 patients) of the phase I ivuxolimab trial. Summary of the overall study and its limitations: Clonal expansion of both CD4+ and CD8+ blood T cells was observed from baseline to week 6 at doses 0.1 to 3.0 mg/kg. Low levels of normalized T-cell clonal expansion were also shown by some nonresponding patients. Partial responders in the 0.1-3.0 mg/kg groups had among the lowest normalized peripheral clonal expansion, especially among CD8+ T cells. Antigen specificity was not determined for the clonally expanded peripheral T cells. After ivuxolimab, more expanded clones were found on average in CD8+ T cells than in CD4+ T cells.

A remark on this clone: Its antigen is not yet known. No quality values exist for individual bases; no much larger clone is one base distant.

To sequence the TCRbeta CDR3 region, genomic DNA was isolated from the sorted cells. The immunoSEQ Assay was used to sequence the TCRbeta CDR3 regions. TCRdb limited this immuneACCESS table to in-frame rearrangements with V and J called. A share of clones is missing; checked studies link under half to unresolved V genes, and the rest is unexplained. The sample table records 77,000 or so clones; roughly 90% of these occur just once. The ten most abundant clones make up approximately 9.9% of the sample. The trial excluded patients who had a history of autoimmune disease or who were on systemic immunosuppression. Peripheral blood for TCR sequencing was collected from all dose cohorts at baseline, on cycle 4 day 1, and on cycle 7 day 1. The samples were drawn from a first-in-human, open-label, multicenter phase I dose-escalation trial of ivuxolimab. Adults with locally advanced or metastatic melanoma, renal cell, hepatocellular, or head and neck squamous cell carcinoma were enrolled in the trial. Before TCR sequencing, CD4+ T cells and CD8+ T cells were sorted from peripheral blood as separate populations.

Sequencing used CD4+ or CD8+ T cells sorted from blood, obtained in a trial of the OX40 agonist ivuxolimab. This clonotype originated in an adult with an advanced solid tumor such as melanoma, head and neck, liver or kidney cancer.

The CDR3 protein sequence reads: CAISELDEQFF. The sequenced DNA is TGTGCCATCAGTGAGCTTGATGAGCAGTTCTTC. The chain was built from TRBV10-3 and TRBJ2-1; no D gene can be assigned with confidence. The CDR3 runs 11 amino acids, cysteine and phenylalanine included. Only the CDR3 region is kept as DNA, spanning 33 bases read in frame from base 1. As encoded in the germline V gene, CDR1 is ENHRY while CDR2 is SYGVKD. V is shortened by 2 bases, J by 8 bases, and the region joining them spans 4 bases.